This TCR beta chain derives from a study of post-analysis software for immune sequencing data. Whole-study findings and limits: Batch-mates among the samples co-clustered strongly by F measure. Compared with controls, patients had more of about 5 TRBV segments, including TRBV5-6, TRBV5-1 and TRBV20-1.

cDNA libraries for TCR beta contained unique molecular identifiers. Starting from about 1 to 10 million T cells, the study yielded roughly 0.5 million cDNA molecules. MiXCR was run by TCRdb on the PCR reads, yielding one entry per CDR3 protein. Among 800,000 to 950,000 distinct CDR3 sequences, roughly 58% were seen once, and the ten largest hold approximately 4.5%. This clonotype was seen a few times. Antigen unknown. This CDR3 spans 12 amino acids. Germline values: CDR1 DFQATT, CDR2 SNEGSKA (reference sequence). Trimming stripped 6 bases from V and 7 bases from J, with 13 bases between. The sequence derives from a girl aged 5 to 17 with multiple sclerosis. The chain recombines TRBV20-1 with TRBJ2-1; unclear D gene. Sequencing used blood. The CDR3 DNA sequence: TGCAGTGCCCTCCCCAGAACGAATGAGCAGTTCTTC. This encodes CSALPRTNEQFF.